The T cell receptor (beta chain) described here comes from a study of Graves' ophthalmopathy and Graves' hyperthyroidism (dated by TCRdb to about 2018). Regarding the research as a whole: Peripheral blood samples were taken at the time of initial diagnosis, before any treatment was given. The study used signatures of the TCR beta repertoire to tell Graves' ophthalmopathy apart from Graves' hyperthyroidism and to predict which patients would progress to ophthalmopathy. In total, under 150 blood samples were TCR-sequenced: approximately 42 ophthalmopathy, some 75 hyperthyroidism and some 17 hyperthyroidism-to-ophthalmopathy patients. A discovery set of 100 patients (about 45 ophthalmopathy, under 65 stable hyperthyroidism) was enrolled to explore V-J signatures distinguishing ophthalmopathy from hyperthyroidism. An independent validation cohort was composed of around 19 hyperthyroidism patients and more than 15 patients who later progressed from hyperthyroidism to ophthalmopathy. In more than five hyperthyroidism patients, the T-cell repertoires found in thyroid tissue were compared with those found in blood. Once sampling was done, hyperthyroidism patients were given methimazole at a starting dose of 30 mg daily, while ophthalmopathy patients were given high-dose intravenous methylprednisolone. The 85 to 100 discovery patients were divided at random into training and test sets in a 7:3 ratio.

What the research found in general, with its limitations: In cross-validation, the 13-signature model distinguished ophthalmopathy from stable hyperthyroidism with 87.88% sensitivity and 81.08% specificity, while in the test set the corresponding values were around 79% and 71%. In validation, the model predicted ophthalmopathy progression with 70.59% sensitivity and around 72% specificity; eleven to twelve predicted patients were CT-confirmed with GO in a median of 6.5 months. Sample size was not statistically predetermined, and group allocation was not concealed from the investigators. Most of the expanded thyroid clonotypes with a frequency above 0.001 were also detected in blood, and it was suggested that the thyroid immune response may be reflected by blood repertoires.

Trimmed from V: 6 bases; trimmed from J: 3 bases; junction bases lacking a gene match: 11. The CDR3, cysteine through phenylalanine, is 14 amino acids long. Just the 42-base CDR3 DNA is kept, in frame starting at base 1. The germline V gene sets CDR1 to SQVTM and CDR2 to ANQGSEA. Ophthalmopathy patients had moderately to severely active disease, Clinical Activity Score of at least 3, NOSPECS grade of at least 4, and disease duration under 3 months. Patients with other autoimmune diseases, uncontrolled infections, pregnancy or lactation were excluded. Clinical symptoms, serum thyroxine, TRAb, thyroid ultrasound and orbital computed tomography formed the basis of the diagnosis. PBMCs were isolated from approximately 10 ml of fresh peripheral blood by Ficoll-Paque density gradient centrifugation. Trizol reagent was used to extract the total RNA, and its quality was then checked on an Agilent 2100 Bioanalyzer.

For repertoire sequencing, TCR beta CDR3 regions were amplified from RNA transcripts. HTBI primers and the Qiagen OneStep RT-PCR kit were used in a first-round RT-PCR, which was followed by a second-round multiplex PCR, size selection and purification. The libraries underwent paired-end sequencing with 100 bp reads on an Illumina HiSeq2000. The study's own analysis went as follows. SOAPnuke was used to process the reads, removing any read that contained adapters or uncalled bases, had a mean Phred below 15, or lacked an exact match to the constant primer or identifier. High-quality paired reads were merged with COPE v1.2.5. Each unique nucleotide sequence was treated as a clonotype, and MiTCR v1.1 was used to align the clonotypes to the IMGT TRB V, D and J references. The analysis was limited to V-J combinations with a frequency above 0.0001, which together covered approximately 99% of repertoires. A TCR clonal expansion and chaos score per V-J combination was defined as the ratio of F50 clonal expansion to chaos observed in the TCRdist matrix. Welch's t-statistics and random forest were used to reduce the features to about 14 V-J combinations, which were then used as input to a naive Bayes classifier. Thyroid-blood repertoire similarity was quantified with the Morisita-Horn index. Using fastp trimming at Q25 and MiXCR clonotype assembly, TCRdb reanalyzed the public sequencing data and kept in-frame beta chains. CDR3 protein duplicates are merged, each entry listing the most common genes and DNA. Here the V and J calls rest on TCRdb's processing, not on the authors' analysis. A total of roughly 230,000 distinct CDR3 sequences appear in this sample, 20% to 25% of them only once. The top ten constitute roughly 39% of the sample.

This clonotype was counted a few times. Its antigen is currently not known. It has no much larger one-base neighbor in the sample; base qualities were not kept. The receptor was isolated from a woman aged 45 to 65 with Graves' ophthalmopathy. Donor details come from another sample of the same person, matched by shared clones. The sequencing input was peripheral blood. The rearranged chain carries TRBV29-1 and TRBJ2-7; 7 bases in the middle match TRBD1. The encoded CDR3 is CSVSHRGTLYEQYF. The bases read TGCAGCGTGAGTCACAGGGGAACCCTCTACGAGCAGTACTTC.